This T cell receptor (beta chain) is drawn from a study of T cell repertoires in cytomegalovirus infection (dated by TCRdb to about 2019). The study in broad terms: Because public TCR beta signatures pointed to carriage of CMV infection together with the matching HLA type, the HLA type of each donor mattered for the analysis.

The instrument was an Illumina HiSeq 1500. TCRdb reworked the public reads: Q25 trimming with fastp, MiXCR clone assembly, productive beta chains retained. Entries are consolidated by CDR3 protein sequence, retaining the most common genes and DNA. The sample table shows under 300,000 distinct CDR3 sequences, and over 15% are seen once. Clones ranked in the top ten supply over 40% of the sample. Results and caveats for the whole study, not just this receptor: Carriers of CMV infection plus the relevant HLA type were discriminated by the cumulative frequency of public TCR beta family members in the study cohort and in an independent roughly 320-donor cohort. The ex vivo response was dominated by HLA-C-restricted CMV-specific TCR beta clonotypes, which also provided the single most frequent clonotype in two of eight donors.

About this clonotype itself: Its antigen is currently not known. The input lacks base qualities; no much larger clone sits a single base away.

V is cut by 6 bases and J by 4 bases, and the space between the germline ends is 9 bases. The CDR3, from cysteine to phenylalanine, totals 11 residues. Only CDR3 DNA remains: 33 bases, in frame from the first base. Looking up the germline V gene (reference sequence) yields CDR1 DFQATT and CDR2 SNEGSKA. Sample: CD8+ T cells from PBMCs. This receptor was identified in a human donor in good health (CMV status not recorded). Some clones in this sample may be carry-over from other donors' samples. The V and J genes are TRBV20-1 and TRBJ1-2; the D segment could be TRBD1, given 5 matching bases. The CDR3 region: CSAGTIYGYTF. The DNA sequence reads TGCAGTGCCGGGACGATCTATGGCTACACCTTC.